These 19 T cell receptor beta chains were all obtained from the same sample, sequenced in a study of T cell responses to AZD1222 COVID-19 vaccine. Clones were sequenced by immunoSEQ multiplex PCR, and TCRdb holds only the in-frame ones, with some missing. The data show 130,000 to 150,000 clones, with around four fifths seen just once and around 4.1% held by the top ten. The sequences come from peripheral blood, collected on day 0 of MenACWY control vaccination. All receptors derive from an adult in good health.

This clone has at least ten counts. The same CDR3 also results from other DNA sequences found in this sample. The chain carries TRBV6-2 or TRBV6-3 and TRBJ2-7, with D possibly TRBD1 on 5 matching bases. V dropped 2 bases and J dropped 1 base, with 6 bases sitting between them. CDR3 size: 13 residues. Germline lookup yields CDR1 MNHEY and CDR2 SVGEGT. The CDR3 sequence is CASSYDSSYEQYV. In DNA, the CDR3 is TGTGCCAGCAGTTACGACAGTTCCTACGAGCAGTACGTC.

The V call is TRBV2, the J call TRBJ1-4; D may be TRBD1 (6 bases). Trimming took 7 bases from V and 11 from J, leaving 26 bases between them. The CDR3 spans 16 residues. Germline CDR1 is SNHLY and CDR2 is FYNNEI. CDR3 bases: TGTGCCAGCACCAAGGGAGGGGGGGCAGCCGGCGGGAAACTGTTTTTT. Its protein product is CASTKGGGAAGGKLFF.

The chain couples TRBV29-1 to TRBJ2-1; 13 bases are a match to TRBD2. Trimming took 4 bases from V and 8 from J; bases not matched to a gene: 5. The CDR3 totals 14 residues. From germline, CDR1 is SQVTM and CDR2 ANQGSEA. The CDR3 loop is CSVATSGGSDEQFF. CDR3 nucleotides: TGCAGCGTTGCGACTAGCGGGGGGTCCGATGAGCAGTTCTTC.

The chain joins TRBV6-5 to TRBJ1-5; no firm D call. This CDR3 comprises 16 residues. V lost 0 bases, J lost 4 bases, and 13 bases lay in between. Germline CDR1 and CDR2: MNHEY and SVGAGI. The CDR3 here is CASSYSREVANQPQHF. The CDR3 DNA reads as TGTGCCAGCAGTTACTCGAGGGAAGTGGCAAATCAGCCCCAGCATTTT.

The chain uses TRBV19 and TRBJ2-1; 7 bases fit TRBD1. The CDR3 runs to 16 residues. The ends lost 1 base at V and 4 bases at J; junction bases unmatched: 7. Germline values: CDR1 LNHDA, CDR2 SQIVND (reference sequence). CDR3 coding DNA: TGTGCCAGTAGTATAGTGACAGGGCTTGGGTACAATGAGCAGTTCTTC. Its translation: CASSIVTGLGYNEQFF.

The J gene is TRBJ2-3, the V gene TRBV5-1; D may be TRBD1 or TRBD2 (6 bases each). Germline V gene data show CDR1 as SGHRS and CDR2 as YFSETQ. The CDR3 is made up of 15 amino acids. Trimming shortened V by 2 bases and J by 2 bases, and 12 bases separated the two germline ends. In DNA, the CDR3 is TGCGCCAGCAGCTTCGGAGGGGGATACACAGATACGCAGTATTTT. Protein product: CASSFGGGYTDTQYF.

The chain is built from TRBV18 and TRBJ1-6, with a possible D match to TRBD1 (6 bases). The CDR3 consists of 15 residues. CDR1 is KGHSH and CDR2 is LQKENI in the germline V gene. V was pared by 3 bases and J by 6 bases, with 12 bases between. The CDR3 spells CASSPSGVSNSPLHF. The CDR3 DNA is TGTGCCAGCTCACCGTCAGGGGTGAGTAATTCACCCCTCCACTTT.

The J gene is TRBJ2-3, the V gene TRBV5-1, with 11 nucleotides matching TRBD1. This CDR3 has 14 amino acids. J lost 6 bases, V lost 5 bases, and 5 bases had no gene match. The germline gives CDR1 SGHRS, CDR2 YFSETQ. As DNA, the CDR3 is TGCGCCAGCAGAGGACAGGGGGCGTGGGATACGCAGTATTTT. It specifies CASRGQGAWDTQYF.

CDR3 residues: CASFSGDSYTGELFF. CDR3 DNA sequence: TGTGCCAGCTTCTCCGGGGACAGCTACACCGGGGAGCTGTTTTTT. This chain joins TRBV28 and TRBJ2-2; 7 bases fit TRBD1. Germline assignment: CDR1 MDHEN and CDR2 SYDVKM. With V trimmed by 8 bases and J by 3 bases, 9 bases remained unmatched. The CDR3 spans 15 residues.

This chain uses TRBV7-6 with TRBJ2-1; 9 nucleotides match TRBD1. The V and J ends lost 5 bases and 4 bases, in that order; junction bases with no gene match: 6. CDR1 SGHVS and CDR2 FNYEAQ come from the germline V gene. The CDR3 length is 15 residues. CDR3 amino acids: CASSPGTGTYNEQFF. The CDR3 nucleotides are TGTGCCAGCAGCCCCGGGACAGGGACGTACAATGAGCAGTTCTTC. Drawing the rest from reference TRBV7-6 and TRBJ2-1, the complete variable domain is GAGVSQSPRYKVTKRGQDVALRCDPISGHVSLYWYRQALGQGPEFLTYFNYEAQQDKSGLPNDRFSAERPEGSISTLTIQRTEQRDSAMYRCASSPGTGTYNEQFFGPGTRLTVL.

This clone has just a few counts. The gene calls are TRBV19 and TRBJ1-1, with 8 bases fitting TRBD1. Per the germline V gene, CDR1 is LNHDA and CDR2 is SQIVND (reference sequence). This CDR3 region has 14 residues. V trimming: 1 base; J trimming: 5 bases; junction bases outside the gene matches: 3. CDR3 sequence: CASSIARQGTEAFF. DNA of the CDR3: TGTGCCAGTAGTATAGCTCGACAGGGGACTGAAGCTTTCTTT.

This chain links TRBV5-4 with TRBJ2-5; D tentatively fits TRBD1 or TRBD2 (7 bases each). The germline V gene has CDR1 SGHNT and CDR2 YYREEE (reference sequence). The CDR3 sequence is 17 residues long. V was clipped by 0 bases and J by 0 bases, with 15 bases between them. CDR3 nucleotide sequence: TGTGCCAGCAGCTTGGTAAGCGGGACAGCTTACCAAGAGACCCAGTACTTC. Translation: CASSLVSGTAYQETQYF.

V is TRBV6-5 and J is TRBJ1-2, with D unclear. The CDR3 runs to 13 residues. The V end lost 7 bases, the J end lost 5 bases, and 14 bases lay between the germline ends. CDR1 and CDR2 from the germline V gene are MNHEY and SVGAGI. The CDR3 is CASTTRTDYGYTF. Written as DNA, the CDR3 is TGTGCCAGCACCACCCGGACGGATTATGGCTACACCTTC.

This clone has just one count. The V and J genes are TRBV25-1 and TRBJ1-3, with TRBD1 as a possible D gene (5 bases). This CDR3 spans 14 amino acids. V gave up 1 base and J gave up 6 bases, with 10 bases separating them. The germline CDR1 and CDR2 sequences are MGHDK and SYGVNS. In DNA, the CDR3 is TGTGCCAGCAGTGAATCGGGGACGGCAAACACCATATATTTT. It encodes CASSESGTANTIYF.

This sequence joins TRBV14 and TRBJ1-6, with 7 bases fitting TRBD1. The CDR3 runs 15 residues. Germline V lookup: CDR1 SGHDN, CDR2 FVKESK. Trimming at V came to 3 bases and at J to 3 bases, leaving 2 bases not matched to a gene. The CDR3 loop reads CASSQGQIYNSPLHF. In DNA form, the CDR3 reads TGTGCCAGCAGCCAGGGACAGATCTATAATTCACCCCTCCACTTT. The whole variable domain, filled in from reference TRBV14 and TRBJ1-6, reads EAGVTQFPSHSVIEKGQTVTLRCDPISGHDNLYWYRRVMGKEIKFLLHFVKESKQDESGMPNNRFLAERTGGTYSTLKVQPAELEDSGVYFCASSQGQIYNSPLHFGNGTRLTVT.

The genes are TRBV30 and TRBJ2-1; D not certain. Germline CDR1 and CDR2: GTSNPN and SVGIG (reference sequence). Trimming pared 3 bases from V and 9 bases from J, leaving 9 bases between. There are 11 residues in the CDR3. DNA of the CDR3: TGTGCCTGGAGGGATACGGGTGAGCAGTTCTTC. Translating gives CAWRDTGEQFF.

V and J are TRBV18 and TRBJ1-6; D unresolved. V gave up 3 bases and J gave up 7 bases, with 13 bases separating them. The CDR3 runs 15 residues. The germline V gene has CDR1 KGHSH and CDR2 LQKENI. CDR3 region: CASSPKTIKNSPLHF. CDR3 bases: TGTGCCAGCTCACCGAAGACTATTAAGAATTCACCCCTCCACTTT.

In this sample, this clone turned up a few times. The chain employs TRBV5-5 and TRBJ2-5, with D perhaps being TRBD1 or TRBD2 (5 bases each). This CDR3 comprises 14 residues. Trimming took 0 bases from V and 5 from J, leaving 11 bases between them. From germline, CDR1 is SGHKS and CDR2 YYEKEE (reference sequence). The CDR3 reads CASSLGDLGETQYF. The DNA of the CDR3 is TGTGCCAGCAGCTTGGGGGACCTTGGTGAGACCCAGTACTTC. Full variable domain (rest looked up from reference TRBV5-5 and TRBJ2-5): DAGVTQSPTHLIKTRGQQVTLRCSPISGHKSVSWYQQVLGQGPQFIFQYYEKEERGRGNFPDRFSARQFPNYSSELNVNALLLGDSALYLCASSLGDLGETQYFGPGTRLLVL.

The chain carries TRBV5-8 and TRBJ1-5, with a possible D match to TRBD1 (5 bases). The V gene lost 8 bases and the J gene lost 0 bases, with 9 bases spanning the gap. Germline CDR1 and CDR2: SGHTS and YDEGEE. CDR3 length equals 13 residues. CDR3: CASSQVSNQPQHF. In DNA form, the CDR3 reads TGTGCCAGTTCACAGGTTAGCAATCAGCCCCAGCATTTT.